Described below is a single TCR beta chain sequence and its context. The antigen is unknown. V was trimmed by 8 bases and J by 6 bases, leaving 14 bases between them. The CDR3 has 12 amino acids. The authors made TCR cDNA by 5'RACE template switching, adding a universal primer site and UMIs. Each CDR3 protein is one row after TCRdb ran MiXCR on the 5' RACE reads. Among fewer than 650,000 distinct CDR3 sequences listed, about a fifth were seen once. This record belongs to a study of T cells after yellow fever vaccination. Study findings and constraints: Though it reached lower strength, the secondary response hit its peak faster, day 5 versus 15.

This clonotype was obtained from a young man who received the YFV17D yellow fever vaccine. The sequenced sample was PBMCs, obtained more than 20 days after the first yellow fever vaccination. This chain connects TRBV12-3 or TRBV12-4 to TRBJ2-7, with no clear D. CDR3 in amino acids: CASALVSAEQYF. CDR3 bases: TGTGCCAGCGCCCTAGTAAGTGCCGAGCAGTACTTC.